This T cell receptor (beta chain) originates from a study of chemoradiotherapy in HPV16-positive cancers. Study-level information: Functional T-cell assays on a couple of HPV16-positive patients' cells defined candidate HPV-specific clones and common TCR motifs.

Sequenced by immunoSEQ multiplex PCR; TCRdb stores in-frame clones only, minus some. The table records some 8,900 clones, 85% to 90% of them present only once. Whole-study results and caveats: Functional assays defining HPV-specific T cells used only a couple of HPV16-positive patients. In HPV16-positive patients, HPV-responsive T-cell expansion tracked better recurrence-free survival.

With respect to this clone: Its specificity is unknown.

Samples were taken several times over chemoradiotherapy. Here the sequenced sample was blood, taken from a patient who underwent chemoradiotherapy. This clonotype originated in a human donor with HPV-associated anogenital cancer.

This chain's CDR3 is CASARTAGNTIYF. In DNA, the CDR3 is TGTGCCAGCGCCCGGACCGCAGGAAACACCATATATTTT. The chain joins TRBV6-6 to TRBJ1-3; no clear D. The CDR3 consists of 13 residues. Germline V gives CDR1 MNHNY, CDR2 SVGAGI (reference sequence). V was clipped by 8 bases and J by 4 bases, with 12 bases between them.